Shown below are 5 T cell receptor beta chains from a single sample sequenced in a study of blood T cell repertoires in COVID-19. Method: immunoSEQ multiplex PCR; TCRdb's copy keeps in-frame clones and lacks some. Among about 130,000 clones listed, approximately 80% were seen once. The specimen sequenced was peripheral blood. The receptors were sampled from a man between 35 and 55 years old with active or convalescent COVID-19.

The CDR3 region has the DNA TGTGCCAGCAGCTTGGCCCGTGGGGCCGCTGGCAATCAGCCCCAGCATTTT. This encodes CASSLARGAAGNQPQHF. The chain combines TRBV5-6 with TRBJ1-5; D perhaps matches TRBD1 (5 bases). V was trimmed by 0 bases and J by 2 bases, leaving 15 bases between them. The germline V gene encodes CDR1 SGHDT and CDR2 YYEEEE. The CDR3 is made up of 17 amino acids.

This CDR3 is CASSPSTGRLGYTF. CDR3 nucleotide sequence: TGTGCCAGCAGCCCTTCGACAGGGAGATTGGGCTACACCTTC. The chain combines TRBV6-2 or TRBV6-3 with TRBJ1-2; 7 bases are shared with TRBD1. Germline CDR1 is MNHEY and CDR2 is SVGEGT. The CDR3 has 14 residues. Trimming at V came to 6 bases and at J to 8 bases, leaving 12 bases not matched to a gene.

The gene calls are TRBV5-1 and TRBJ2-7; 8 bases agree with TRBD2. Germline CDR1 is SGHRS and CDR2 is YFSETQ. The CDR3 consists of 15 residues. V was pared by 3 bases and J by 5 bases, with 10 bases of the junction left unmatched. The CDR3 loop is CASSYGSGALNEQYF. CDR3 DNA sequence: TGCGCCAGCAGCTATGGTAGCGGGGCTCTGAACGAGCAGTACTTC.

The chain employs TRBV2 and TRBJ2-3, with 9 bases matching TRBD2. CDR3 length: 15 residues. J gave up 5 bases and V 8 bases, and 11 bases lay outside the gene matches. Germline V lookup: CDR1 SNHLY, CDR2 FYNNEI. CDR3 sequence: CASRRAREGLDTQYF. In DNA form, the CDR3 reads TGTGCCAGCCGCCGCGCGCGGGAGGGGTTAGATACGCAGTATTTT. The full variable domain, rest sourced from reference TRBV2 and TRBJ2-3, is EPEVTQTPSHQVTQMGQEVILRCVPISNHLYFYWYRQILGQKVEFLVSFYNNEISEKSEIFDDQFSVERPDGSNFTLKIRSTKLEDSAMYFCASRRAREGLDTQYFGPGTRLTVL.

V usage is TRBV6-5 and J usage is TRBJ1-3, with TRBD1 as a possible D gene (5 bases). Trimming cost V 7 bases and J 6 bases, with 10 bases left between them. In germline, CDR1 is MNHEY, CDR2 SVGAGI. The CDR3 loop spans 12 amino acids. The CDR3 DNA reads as TGTGCCAGCAAAGGGGTGGAAAACACCATATATTTT. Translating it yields CASKGVENTIYF.